This paragraph reports one TCR beta chain. Germline V gene sequence: CDR1 SGHTA, CDR2 FQGNSA. V lost 1 base to trimming and J lost 6 bases; unmatched junction nucleotides: 2. This CDR3 comprises 15 residues. The entry originates in a study of blood T cell repertoires in COVID-19. Profiling relied on immunoSEQ multiplex PCR, and the TCRdb table lists in-frame clones only, not all of them. The sample shows roughly 230,000 clones, roughly nine tenths of them seen only once. The chain combines TRBV7-2 with TRBJ2-7; TRBD2 matches at 14 bases. The sequenced sample was PBMCs or T cells enriched from blood (not recorded which). The receptor was isolated from a woman younger than 45 with acute COVID-19. In nucleotides, the CDR3 is TGTGCCAGCAGCTTAGGACTAGCGGGGGGGATCGAGCAGTACTTC. It specifies CASSLGLAGGIEQYF.